This T cell receptor beta chain came from a study of a mutant IDH1 vaccine in newly diagnosed glioma. The overall study: Of treated patients, 62.5% were men and roughly 38% women, averaging around 40 years. Every participant had undergone radiotherapy, temozolomide, or both before, and most underwent both. Study-level points and caveats: Vaccine-induced immune responses occurred in 93.3% of patients. With respect to changes in top peripheral T cell clonotypes, pseudoprogression seemed unrelated.

The time point was: baseline, week 1 (first vaccination visit). Described treatment: pre-vaccination baseline after standard-of-care therapy. Trimming took 4 bases from V and 14 from J; bases not matched to a gene: 10. This CDR3 is 13 amino acids long. CDR1 and CDR2 from the germline V gene are MNHNY and SVGAGI (reference sequence). Sequenced by immunoSEQ multiplex PCR; TCRdb stores in-frame clones only, minus some. In the table there are 30,000 to 40,000 clones, under 80% of which are singletons. Turning to this clone: Its specificity is unknown.

This TCR was sampled from a man aged 35-49 years with glioma. Some clones in this sample may be carry-over from other donors' samples. The chain carries TRBV6-6 and TRBJ2-1, with TRBD1 matching 8 bases. The sample here was PBMCs, taken from a glioma patient treated with radiotherapy, temozolomide or both. As DNA, the CDR3 is TGTGCCAGCAGTTCTCCCGAGGACAGGGCAAAGTTCTTC. Translating gives CASSSPEDRAKFF.